This TCR beta chain was identified in a study of cytomegalovirus exposure and HLA in healthy donors. CDR1 is SEHNR, CDR2 FQNEAQ, per germline (reference sequence). The V end lost 0 bases, the J end lost 7 bases, and 9 bases lay between the germline ends. This CDR3 comprises 13 residues. With 60 Vbeta and 13 Jbeta primers, the PCR was carried out. Method: immunoSEQ multiplex PCR; TCRdb's copy keeps in-frame clones and lacks some. The sample carries around 120,000 clones, roughly 80% recorded once. Specimen: PBMCs. This clonotype was obtained from a woman between 40 and 50 years old in good health and CMV-seronegative. The chain couples TRBV7-9 to TRBJ1-2; the D is unclear. CDR3 region: CASSLASVSGYTF. In DNA, the CDR3 is TGTGCCAGCAGCTTAGCGTCGGTCTCTGGCTACACCTTC.